A single count supports the clone carrying this T cell receptor (beta chain). This record comes from a study of blood T cell repertoires in COVID-19. All exposed participants met a person with COVID-19 within 2 weeks before entering the study. Sequencing used immunoSEQ multiplex PCR; TCRdb keeps in-frame clones, though not all of them. The table records approximately 190,000 clones, roughly 84% of them present only once. The receptor was derived from a woman aged 25 to 39 who had been exposed to COVID-19. Sequencing was done on a sample of PBMCs or T cells enriched from blood (not recorded which).

CDR3 residues: CASSLAGGQINYGYTF. The DNA for the CDR3 is TGTGCCAGCAGCTTAGCGGGGGGACAGATTAACTATGGCTACACCTTC. This chain uses TRBV7-8 with TRBJ1-2; 7 nucleotides agree with TRBD1. The V segment lost 0 bases and the J segment 1 base; nucleotides outside the gene matches: 5. CDR1 and CDR2 (germline): SGHVS, FQNEAQ. The CDR3 covers 16 residues.